What follows describes a single T cell receptor beta chain. Its target antigen remains unknown. Per-base quality was not reported, and no clone a single base away is much larger than it. V is shortened by 0 bases, J by 2 bases, and the region joining them spans 7 bases. CDR1 and CDR2 were assigned from the germline V gene as LGHNA and YSLEER. The CDR3 goes from the cysteine to the phenylalanine over 14 residues. Only the CDR3 portion is preserved as DNA: 42 bases, with reading frame beginning at the first base. This record belongs to a study of long-term antiretroviral therapy in people with HIV (dated by TCRdb to 2021 to 2024). About the full investigation: Collection of the earliest samples took place about a decade ahead of the 2015 WHO recommendation for immediate ART, at a time when ART was typically delayed until CD4 counts fell. This retrospective serial study examined whether starting ART and sustained HIV suppression were associated with changes in the composition and diversity of the TRB repertoire in peripheral blood. A total of 192 cryopreserved PBMC samples were contributed to the cohort by 30 adults with confirmed HIV infection, with samples collected serially over a mean of roughly six years (range 1-12). About 40% of the roughly 30 participants with HIV were female. No cross-contamination during QIAcube processing was seen in test extractions of a monoclonal T-cell line run alongside 33 polyclonal samples. The research as a whole found: Owing to limited PBMC availability, only the TCR beta chain was sequenced, without alpha chain pairing. A significant increase in TRB diversity was found to be associated with ART initiation, although TRB diversity was observed to remain significantly below that of transplant donor controls even after long-term ART. Because pre-ART samples had limited cell numbers, profiling was done on unsorted PBMC rather than on sorted CD4+ and CD8+ T cells. Expanded TRB clones identified before ART initiation dominated the repertoire at all time points, although this dominance fluctuated and declined in many PLHIV after ART. The samples were dated from the mid-2000s to the late 2010s, and the ART regimens that were used may be less effective than current ART regimens. Compared with controls, HIV repertoires had narrower CDR3 length ranges, and the network structure pointed to an antigen-experienced repertoire that shifted only slightly toward naive after ART. Inferences about post-ART repertoire changes are limited because no data were available on ART adherence, viral resistance or therapy changes.

To be included, a participant needed at least one PBMC sample from before ART initiation plus at least two post-ART samples. All participants with HIV were treated in the United States of America. Before DNA extraction, cryopreserved samples containing roughly 1-11 million PBMC were thawed and washed. At the time of the earliest PBMC sample, participants with HIV were aged between roughly 23 and 60 years. Per participant, PBMC samples came from 1-4 timepoints prior to ART initiation and 2-8 timepoints following ART initiation, for a median of 7 samples. For every participant, serial HIV viral load, CD4+ T-cell count, ART history and demographic data were obtained. A Qiagen kit on a QIAcube was used to extract genomic DNA from unsorted PBMC, with samples processed in batches of 12. Sequencing of the TRB variable region was done with the immunoSEQ hsTCRB v3.0 assay at survey level resolution. The target sequencing depth for TRB was about 40,000-55,000 T-cell genomes per sample. An Illumina MiSeq with a v3 150-cycle kit was used to sequence the pooled TRB libraries. The paper's data handling went like this. Analysis of repertoires was carried out in R inside a reproducible Nextflow workflow spanning QC, data transformation and analysis. Custom analyses were implemented in LymphoSeq2, an R package for AIRR-Seq data exploration. Four samples yielding fewer than 5000 total TRB sequences were excluded, leaving 188 analyzed HIV repertoires. Among the approximately 190 retained HIV repertoires, 55 to 60 were collected before ART initiation and 120 to 130 after ART initiation. Repertoires were downsampled to 5000 TRB nucleotide sequences, and summary statistics were averaged over 100 downsampling iterations. Only TRB sequences with CDR3 regions of at least seven amino acids were retained for analysis. Diversity was measured with a Shannon entropy-derived clonality score and the Gini coefficient. In repertoire networks, the top 5000 CDR3 amino acid sequences were linked whenever an edit distance of one separated two sequences. Antigen specificity groups and MHC restriction were predicted for TRB CDR3 amino acid sequences with GLIPH2. Known CMV, EBV, HIV or tissue antigen associations were flagged by matching CDR3 amino acid sequences against VDJdb and McPAS-TCR. Pre-ART, post-ART and control groups were compared with Wilcoxon signed-rank tests and Holm-Bonferroni correction. What TCRdb holds here is the immuneACCESS table cut down to in-frame rearrangements. Part of the clones is not present; checked against another copy, under half of the missing clones reflect an unresolved V gene, and the others are unexplained. The DNA was the basis for D and trimming; V, J and clone size are from that table. The sample contains about 11,000 clones, 82% of them found a single time. The top ten clonotypes cover roughly 13% of the sample.

The sequencing used unsorted PBMCs, collected 1.2 years after starting antiretroviral therapy. The rearrangement joined TRBV4-3 to TRBJ1-2, with no reliable assignment of the D segment. This receptor was obtained from a man aged 40-49 years with HIV. The bases are TGCGCCAGCAGCCAAGATACCGGGAACTATGGCTACACCTTC. Its protein reads: CASSQDTGNYGYTF.